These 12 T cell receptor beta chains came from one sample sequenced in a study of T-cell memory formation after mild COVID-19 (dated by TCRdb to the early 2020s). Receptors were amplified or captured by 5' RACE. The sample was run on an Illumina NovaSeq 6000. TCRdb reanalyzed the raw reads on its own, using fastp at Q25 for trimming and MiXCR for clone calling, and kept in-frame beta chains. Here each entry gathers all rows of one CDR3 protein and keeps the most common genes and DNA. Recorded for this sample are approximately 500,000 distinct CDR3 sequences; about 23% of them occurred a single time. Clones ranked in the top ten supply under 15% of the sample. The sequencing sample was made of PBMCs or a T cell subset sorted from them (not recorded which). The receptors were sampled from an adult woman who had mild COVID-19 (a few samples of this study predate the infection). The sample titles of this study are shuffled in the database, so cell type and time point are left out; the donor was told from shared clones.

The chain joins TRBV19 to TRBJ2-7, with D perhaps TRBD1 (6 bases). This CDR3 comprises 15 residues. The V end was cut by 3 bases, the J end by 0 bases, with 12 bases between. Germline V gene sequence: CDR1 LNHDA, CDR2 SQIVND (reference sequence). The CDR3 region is CASSIWGLSSYEQYF. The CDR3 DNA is TGTGCCAGTAGTATTTGGGGGCTAAGCTCCTACGAGCAGTACTTC.

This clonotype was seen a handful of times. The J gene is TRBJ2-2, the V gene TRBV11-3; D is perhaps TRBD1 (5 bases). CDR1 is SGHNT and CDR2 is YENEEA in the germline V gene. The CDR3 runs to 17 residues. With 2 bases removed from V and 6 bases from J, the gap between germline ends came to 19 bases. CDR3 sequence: CASSLSVLTGFSGELFF. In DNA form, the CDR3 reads TGTGCCAGCAGCTTATCGGTTCTTACAGGATTCTCCGGGGAGCTGTTTTTT.

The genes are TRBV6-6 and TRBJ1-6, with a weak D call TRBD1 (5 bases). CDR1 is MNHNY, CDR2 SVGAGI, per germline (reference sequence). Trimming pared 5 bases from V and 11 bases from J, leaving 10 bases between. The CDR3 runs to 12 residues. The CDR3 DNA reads TGTGCCAGCAGTCCCCAGGGAGCACCCCTCCACTTT. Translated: CASSPQGAPLHF.

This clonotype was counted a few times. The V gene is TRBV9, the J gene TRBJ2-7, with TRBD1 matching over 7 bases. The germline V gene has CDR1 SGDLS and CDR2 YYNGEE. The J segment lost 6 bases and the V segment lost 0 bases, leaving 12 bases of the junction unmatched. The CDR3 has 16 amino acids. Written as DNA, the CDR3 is TGTGCCAGCAGCGTAGTTGGGACAGAAACTCACGGCGAGCAGTACTTC. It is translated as CASSVVGTETHGEQYF.

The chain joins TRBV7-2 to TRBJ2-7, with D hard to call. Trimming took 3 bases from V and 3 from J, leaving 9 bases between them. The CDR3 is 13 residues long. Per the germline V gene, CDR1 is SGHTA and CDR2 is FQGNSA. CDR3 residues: CASSFTDGYEQYF. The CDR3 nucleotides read TGTGCCAGCAGCTTTACAGACGGCTACGAGCAGTACTTC.

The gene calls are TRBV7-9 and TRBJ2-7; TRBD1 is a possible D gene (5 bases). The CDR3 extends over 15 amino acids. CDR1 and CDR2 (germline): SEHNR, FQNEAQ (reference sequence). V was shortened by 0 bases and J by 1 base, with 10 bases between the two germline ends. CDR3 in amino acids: CASSLAPTGSYEQYF. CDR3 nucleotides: TGTGCCAGCAGCTTAGCGCCCACAGGATCCTACGAGCAGTACTTC.

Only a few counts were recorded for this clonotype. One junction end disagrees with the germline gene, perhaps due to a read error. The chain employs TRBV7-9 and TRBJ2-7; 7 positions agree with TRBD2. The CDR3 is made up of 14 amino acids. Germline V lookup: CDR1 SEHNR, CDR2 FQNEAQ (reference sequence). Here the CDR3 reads CASSLAAGEPGLCF. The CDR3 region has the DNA TGTGCCAGCAGCCTCGCGGCGGGTGAACCGGGACTATGCTTC.

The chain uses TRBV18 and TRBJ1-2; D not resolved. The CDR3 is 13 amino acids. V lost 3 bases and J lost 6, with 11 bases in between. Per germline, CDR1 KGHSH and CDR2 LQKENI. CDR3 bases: TGTGCCAGCTCACCGGTCGGAGAAAATGGCTACACCTTC. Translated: CASSPVGENGYTF.

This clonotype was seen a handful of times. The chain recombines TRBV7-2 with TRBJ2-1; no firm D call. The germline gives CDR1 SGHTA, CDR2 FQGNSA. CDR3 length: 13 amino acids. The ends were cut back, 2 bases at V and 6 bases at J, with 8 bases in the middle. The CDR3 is CASSLRLLNEQFF. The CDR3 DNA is TGTGCCAGCAGCTTACGGCTCCTCAATGAGCAGTTCTTC.

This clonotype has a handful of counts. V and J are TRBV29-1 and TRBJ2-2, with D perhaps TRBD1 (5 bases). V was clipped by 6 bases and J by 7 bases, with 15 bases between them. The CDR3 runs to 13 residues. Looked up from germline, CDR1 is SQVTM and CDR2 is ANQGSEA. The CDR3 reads CSVSTGTRGELFF. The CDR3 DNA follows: TGCAGCGTCTCAACAGGTACTCGCGGGGAGCTGTTTTTT.

The CDR3, as DNA: TGTGCCAGCAGTTACTCGTTAGGACAGGTGCTGGGCACTGAAGCTTTCTTT. This translates into CASSYSLGQVLGTEAFF. The V call is TRBV6-5, the J call TRBJ1-1, with 7 bases that match TRBD1. The germline V gene encodes CDR1 MNHEY and CDR2 SVGAGI. Germline trimming cut 0 bases from V and 4 bases from J; bases unmatched to any gene: 11. The CDR3 has 17 residues.

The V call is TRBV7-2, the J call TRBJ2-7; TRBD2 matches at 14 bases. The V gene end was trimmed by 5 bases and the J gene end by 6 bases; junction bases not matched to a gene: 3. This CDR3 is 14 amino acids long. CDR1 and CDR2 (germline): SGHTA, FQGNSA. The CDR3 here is CASSTGLAGAEQYF. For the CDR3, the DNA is TGTGCCAGCAGCACGGGACTAGCGGGAGCCGAGCAGTACTTC.